Sequencing of this TCR beta chain was carried out in a study of blood T cell repertoires in COVID-19 (dated by TCRdb to 2020 to 2022). In terms of the full investigation: Samples covering the acute and convalescent phases of COVID-19 were provided by collaborators in the United States, Italy and Spain. Where available, HLA class I and class II types were obtained from metadata supplied by the sample provider rather than from assay-based typing. The samples were drawn from the first 160 participants of the ongoing ImmuneRACE study and from 1,254 subjects provided by 6 global collaborators. Sample metadata almost always included a de-identified subject ID, COVID-19 status, age in years and sex. The dataset comprised deeply sampled blood TCRbeta repertoires from subjects exposed to, actively infected with, or recovered from COVID-19. The material from the prospective study consisted of cDNA or gDNA derived from T cells, B-cell-depleted T cells, or PBMCs. A freely available public database, intended as a resource for researchers studying the immune response to SARS-CoV-2, is where the repertoires were released.

What the study reported, not specific to this receptor: The amount of clinical and demographic metadata varied by source and participant and was provided uncurated.

On this clone itself: This receptor's antigen is unknown. One base away there is no much larger clone; base qualities are not given.

The collaborating institutions used their own protocols to collect whole blood in K2EDTA tubes. For TCRbeta analysis, collaborator samples were shipped as frozen whole blood, as isolated PBMCs, or as DNA extracted from either sample type. According to the germline V gene, CDR1 reads KGHDR and CDR2 reads SFDVKD. V drops 1 base and J drops 5 bases, leaving 5 bases in between. The CDR3 holds 12 amino acids from the cysteine to the phenylalanine. Only the CDR3 DNA stays, 36 bases, in frame from base 1. TCRbeta CDR3 regions were amplified from genomic DNA by means of the immunoSEQ Assay, a bias-controlled multiplex PCR. The study's own analysis went as follows. Nucleated cell counts per sample were estimated from amplification of reference gene primers within the assay. Sequence reads were collapsed and filtered to measure the absolute abundance of every unique TCRbeta CDR3 rearrangement. Productive Simpson clonality was computed per sample as the square root of Simpson's diversity index over productive rearrangements. What TCRdb holds here is the immuneACCESS table cut down to in-frame rearrangements. Part of the clones is not present; checked against another copy, under half of the missing clones reflect an unresolved V gene, and the others are unexplained. V, J and clone size derive from that table, while D and trimming were established from the DNA sequence. The sample yields about 88,000 clones; 80% to 90% were counted once. Approximately 5.2% of the sample is in the top ten clones.

This clonotype was obtained from a woman of 80 years or more with active COVID-19. Sequenced: peripheral blood. The sequence joins TRBV24-1 to TRBJ2-7; a weak D assignment points to TRBD2 (5 bases agree). The DNA reads TGTGCCACCAGTGATTTCGGGGACGAGCAGTACTTC. The translation is CATSDFGDEQYF.